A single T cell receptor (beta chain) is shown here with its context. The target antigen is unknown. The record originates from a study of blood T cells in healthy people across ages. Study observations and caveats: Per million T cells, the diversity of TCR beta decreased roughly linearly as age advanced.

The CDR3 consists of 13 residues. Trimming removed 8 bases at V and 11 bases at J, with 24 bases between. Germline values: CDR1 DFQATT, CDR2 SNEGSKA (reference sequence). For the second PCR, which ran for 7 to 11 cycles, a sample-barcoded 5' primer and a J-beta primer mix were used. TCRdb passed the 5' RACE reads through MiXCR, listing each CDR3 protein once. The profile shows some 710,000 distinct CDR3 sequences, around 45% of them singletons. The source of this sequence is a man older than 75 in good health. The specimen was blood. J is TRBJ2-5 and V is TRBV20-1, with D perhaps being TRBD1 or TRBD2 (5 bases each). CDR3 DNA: TGCAGTCCGCATGGGACGGCCGGCGGTGAGCAGTACTTC. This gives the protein CSPHGTAGGEQYF.